This T cell receptor beta chain emerged from a study of T cell changes during pregnancy in multiple sclerosis. Generated by immunoSEQ multiplex PCR, the TCRdb table keeps only in-frame clones and is missing some. Among some 60,000 clones, 85% to 90% were seen once, and the ten largest hold under 5.5%. This clone occurred a few times. Germline CDR1 and CDR2: SGHVS and FQNEAQ. The CDR3 consists of 12 residues. Trimming pared 3 bases from V and 8 bases from J, leaving 10 bases between. This clonotype was sampled from a human donor whose cells served as feeder cells for cultures in a pregnancy study. The source material was peripheral blood from another person, used as feeder cells. The chain links TRBV7-8 to TRBJ1-2; TRBD1 might be the D (5 bases). CDR3 amino acids: CASSFGGYGYTF. The CDR3 DNA sequence: TGTGCCAGCAGCTTCGGGGGGTACGGCTACACCTTC.